These 19 T cell receptor beta chains were sequenced from one sample in a study of human T cells and chemical hapten exposure. The time point here: healthy volunteer bleed at 6 weeks. Unseparated into fractions, whole blood served as the source from which total RNA was extracted. TCRdb reanalysed the RACE reads using MiXCR and keeps one entry per CDR3 protein. The table shows 65,000 or so distinct CDR3 sequences, with under 7.5% occurring only once. Sequencing was performed on whole blood. The receptors originated from a female donor in good health. Some clones in this sample may be carry-over from other donors' samples.

This clonotype was picked up many times. Written as DNA, the CDR3 is TGTGCCACCAGCAGTGTGGGACTAGCGGGAGTAGATGAGCAGTTCTTC. Translation: CATSSVGLAGVDEQFF. This chain links TRBV15 with TRBJ2-1, with TRBD2 matching over 14 bases. Trimming at V came to 3 bases and at J to 8 bases, leaving 6 bases not matched to a gene. Germline loops: CDR1 LNHNV, CDR2 YYDKDF (reference sequence). The CDR3 covers 16 residues.

This chain joins TRBV24-1 and TRBJ2-5, with D perhaps being TRBD1 or TRBD2 (5 bases each). Germline V lookup: CDR1 KGHDR, CDR2 SFDVKD. V was pared by 6 bases and J by 4 bases, with 17 bases between. The CDR3 is 15 residues long. The CDR3 loop reads CATSLPQGGGETQYF. The CDR3 DNA reads TGTGCCACCAGTTTACCTCAGGGTGGAGGAGAGACCCAGTACTTC.

This CDR3 is CSASGGLAGGSYNEQFF. In DNA form, the CDR3 reads TGCAGTGCTAGCGGGGGCTTAGCGGGAGGGTCCTACAATGAGCAGTTCTTC. The rearrangement links TRBV20-1 to TRBJ2-1, with TRBD2 identical over 11 bases. Germline-derived CDR1 and CDR2 are DFQATT and SNEGSKA (reference sequence). This CDR3 is built from 17 residues. V gave up 3 bases and J gave up 1 base; unmatched junction bases: 8.

This clonotype turned up a few times. CDR3: CASSLRTSGFSTDTQYF. The CDR3 nucleotides read TGCGCCAGCAGCTTACGCACTAGCGGGTTTAGCACAGATACGCAGTATTTT. The chain has TRBV5-1 and TRBJ2-3; 9 positions agree with TRBD2. The V gene's germline CDR1 is SGHRS and CDR2 YFSETQ. Trimming cost V 2 bases and J 0 bases; bases outside gene matches: 7. The CDR3 totals 17 residues.

Regarding this clonotype: This sequence may be a read error, since a much larger clone differs from it by one base. This chain links TRBV20-1 with TRBJ2-7, with 8 positions matching TRBD1. The ends lost 0 bases at V and 3 bases at J; junction bases unmatched: 13. Per the germline V gene, CDR1 is DFQATT and CDR2 is SNEGSKA (reference sequence). The CDR3 is made up of 17 amino acids. The DNA of the CDR3 is TGCAGTGCTAGAGATTTATCCGGGACAGGAATCTTCTACGAGCAGTACTTC. It specifies CSARDLSGTGIFYEQYF.

This clonotype was observed at least ten times. This chain joins TRBV5-1 and TRBJ2-3; 12 bases map to TRBD2. The junction had 1 base not matched to a gene; V was cut back by 0 bases and J by 2 bases. There are 16 residues in the CDR3. Germline CDR1 reads SGHRS; CDR2 reads YFSETQ. In DNA, the CDR3 is TGCGCCAGCAGCTTGGGACTAGCGGGAGCCACAGATACGCAGTATTTT. Protein product: CASSLGLAGATDTQYF.

This clonotype was counted many times. The chain joins TRBV27 to TRBJ2-7, with D possibly TRBD1 on 5 matching bases. The CDR3 loop spans 11 amino acids. V was shortened by 6 bases and J by 4 bases, with 7 bases between the two germline ends. Germline V CDR1 and CDR2: MNHEY, SMNVEV (reference sequence). CDR3 bases: TGTGCCAGCAGAGGGGTTTACGAGCAGTACTTC. Its protein product is CASRGVYEQYF.

The rearrangement uses TRBV7-8 and TRBJ2-7, with 10 bases fitting TRBD2. This CDR3 has 15 residues. Germline V CDR1 and CDR2: SGHVS, FQNEAQ. The junction had 9 bases not matched to a gene; V was cut back by 5 bases and J by 5 bases. The CDR3 reads CASSPTGTSVHEQYF. The CDR3 DNA reads TGTGCCAGCAGCCCGACCGGGACTAGCGTCCACGAGCAGTACTTC.

This clonotype was detected many times. The J gene is TRBJ2-6, the V gene TRBV28; tentative D call: TRBD1 (6 bases). There are 19 residues in the CDR3. The V end was cut by 5 bases, the J end by 0 bases, with 20 bases between. Germline loops: CDR1 MDHEN, CDR2 SYDVKM. This CDR3 is CASSLPGQISYSGANVLTF. The CDR3 region has the DNA TGTGCCAGCAGTCTCCCGGGACAAATCTCGTACTCTGGGGCCAACGTCCTGACTTTC.

The rearrangement joins TRBV6-2 or TRBV6-3 to TRBJ2-3; D not certain. Between the trimmed V and J ends, which lost 6 bases and 0 bases, there was a span of 10 bases. The CDR3 extends over 14 amino acids. CDR1 and CDR2 (germline): MNHEY, SVGEGT. The CDR3 reads CASRLNPSTDTQYF. CDR3 coding DNA: TGTGCCAGCAGGCTCAACCCTAGCACAGATACGCAGTATTTT.

J is TRBJ2-3 and V is TRBV28; D may be TRBD1 (6 bases). CDR1 and CDR2 (germline): MDHEN, SYDVKM. The CDR3 loop spans 16 amino acids. V was clipped by 5 bases and J by 0 bases, with 15 bases between them. The CDR3 coding sequence is TGTGCCAGCAGTCCTCGCCGGGACACTAGCACAGATACGCAGTATTTT. Translated, it gives CASSPRRDTSTDTQYF. Based on the CDR3 plus reference TRBV28 and TRBJ2-3, the full variable domain is DVKVTQSSRYLVKRTGEKVFLECVQDMDHENMFWYRQDPGLGLRLIYFSYDVKMKEKGDIPEGYSVSREKKERFSLILESASTNQTSMYLCASSPRRDTSTDTQYFGPGTRLTVL.

This clonotype was seen many times. The gene calls are TRBV18 and TRBJ2-5; no firm D call. The CDR3 has 12 amino acids. Germline CDR1 and CDR2: KGHSH and LQKENI. The germline V and J ends were trimmed by 3 bases and 4 bases, with 6 bases remaining between them. DNA for the CDR3: TGTGCCAGCTCACCTGAGGCAGAGACCCAGTACTTC. Translation: CASSPEAETQYF. The complete variable domain, with remaining parts taken from reference TRBV18 and TRBJ2-5, reads NAGVMQNPRHLVRRRGQEARLRCSPMKGHSHVYWYRQLPEEGLKFMVYLQKENIIDESGMPKERFSAEFPKEGPSILRIQQVVRGDSAAYFCASSPEAETQYFGPGTRLLVL.

This clonotype was counted at least ten times. The chain has TRBV3-1 and TRBJ1-5; the match to TRBD1 covers 8 bases. Germline lookup yields CDR1 LGHDT and CDR2 YNNKEL (reference sequence). V shed 4 bases, J shed 6 bases, and the junction held 5 bases outside the gene matches. The CDR3 extends over 14 amino acids. In nucleotides, the CDR3 is TGTGCCAGCAGCCTAGGACAGGGTGGTCAGCCCCAGCATTTT. This sequence encodes CASSLGQGGQPQHF.

This clonotype was found a few times. V gene TRBV6-6 combines with J gene TRBJ2-3; 7 bases line up with TRBD2. Germline V gene lookup returns CDR1 MNHNY and CDR2 SVGAGI (reference sequence). The CDR3 has 16 residues. J was trimmed by 6 bases and V by 6 bases; bases with no gene match: 15. The CDR3 spells CASSSLRGVPGDTQYF. The CDR3 region has the DNA TGTGCCAGCAGCTCCCTTCGGGGGGTGCCTGGGGATACGCAGTATTTT.

This clonotype was recorded many times. The V call is TRBV7-9, the J call TRBJ2-3; no clear D. Germline assignment: CDR1 SEHNR and CDR2 FQNEAQ (reference sequence). This CDR3 spans 12 amino acids. The V end lost 1 base, the J end lost 6 bases, and 5 bases lay between the germline ends. CDR3 in amino acids: CASSLDADTQYF. The CDR3 region has the DNA TGTGCCAGCAGCTTAGACGCTGATACGCAGTATTTT.

The V and J genes are TRBV29-1 and TRBJ2-3, with 12 bases aligning to TRBD2. With V trimmed by 8 bases and J by 2 bases, 5 bases remained unmatched. Germline CDR1 reads SQVTM; CDR2 reads ANQGSEA. The CDR3 is 14 residues long. The CDR3: CSPRLAGVTDTQYF. CDR3 bases: TGCAGCCCAAGACTAGCGGGAGTCACAGATACGCAGTATTTT.

The chain links TRBV6-6 to TRBJ2-7; no clear D gene. V lost 0 bases to trimming and J lost 2 bases, with 11 bases between them. Germline values: CDR1 MNHNY, CDR2 SVGAGI (reference sequence). The CDR3 extends over 15 amino acids. Here the CDR3 reads CASSYSTTPTYEQYF. The DNA for the CDR3 is TGTGCCAGCAGTTACTCGACGACTCCCACCTACGAGCAGTACTTC.

This clonotype was counted between two and nine times. The V and J genes are TRBV7-9 and TRBJ2-3, with 7 bases identical to TRBD2. The CDR3 length is 17 residues. Germline V lookup: CDR1 SEHNR, CDR2 FQNEAQ (reference sequence). V trimming: 1 base; J trimming: 2 bases; junction bases outside the gene matches: 9. In DNA, the CDR3 is TGTGCCAGCAGCTTAGGCCCTTCTAGCGGATACACAGATACGCAGTATTTT. Protein sequence: CASSLGPSSGYTDTQYF.

This chain joins TRBV25-1 and TRBJ2-1; perhaps TRBD2 as D (6 bases). Trimming took 2 bases from V and 2 from J, leaving 13 bases between them. The CDR3 has 16 amino acids. The germline V gene encodes CDR1 MGHDK and CDR2 SYGVNS. In DNA, the CDR3 is TGTGCCAGCAGTGAAGGGGGGACGGCACCCTACAATGAGCAGTTCTTC. Residues: CASSEGGTAPYNEQFF. Full variable domain (outside the CDR3, taken from reference TRBV25-1 and TRBJ2-1): EADIYQTPRYLVIGTGKKITLECSQTMGHDKMYWYQQDPGMELHLIHYSYGVNSTEKGDLSSESTVSRIRTEHFPLTLESARPSHTSQYLCASSEGGTAPYNEQFFGPGTRLTVL.